The 2 T cell receptor beta chains given below trace back to one sample, sequenced in a study of cytomegalovirus exposure and HLA in healthy donors. The PCR used 60 Vbeta and 13 Jbeta primers. Some clones are missing from TCRdb's copy, which holds only in-frame ones; the method was immunoSEQ multiplex PCR. The sample includes approximately 90,000 clones, about 80% of them seen just once. Sequencing input: PBMCs. The receptors come from a male donor in good health and CMV-seronegative.

The chain recombines TRBV6-5 with TRBJ1-4, with TRBD1 as a possible D gene (5 bases). V was cut by 2 bases and J by 7 bases, with 14 bases left in between. CDR3 size: 15 residues. Germline loops: CDR1 MNHEY, CDR2 SVGAGI. The CDR3 nucleotides read TGTGCCAGCAGTTACAAGGGGAGGAGCACTGAAAAACTGTTTTTT. Its protein product is CASSYKGRSTEKLFF.

This sequence joins TRBV28 and TRBJ2-5, with unresolved D. The CDR3 spans 11 residues. CDR1 MDHEN and CDR2 SYDVKM come from the germline V gene. V dropped 6 bases and J dropped 5 bases, with 7 bases sitting between them. In nucleotides, the CDR3 is TGTGCCAGCAGCTCCCGGGAGACCCAGTACTTC. Translated: CASSSRETQYF.